What follows describes a single TCR beta chain. The antigen is undetermined. PCR was performed using 60 Vbeta and 13 Jbeta primers. The data were produced by immunoSEQ multiplex PCR, yet TCRdb's version contains in-frame clones alone and is incomplete. There are 200,000 or so clones in the sample; around 81% occur only once, and roughly 2% lies in the top ten. Germline V CDR1 and CDR2: LNHDA, SQIVND (reference sequence). J lost 6 bases, V lost 7 bases, and 14 bases had no gene match. The CDR3 consists of 17 residues. This sample is drawn from a study of cytomegalovirus exposure and HLA in healthy donors. Study-wide results and limits: It was 164 TCR beta chains that were listed as cytomegalovirus-associated.

The chain joins TRBV19 to TRBJ2-2; 10 nucleotides agree with TRBD1. Sequencing was carried out using PBMCs. The receptor comes from a woman between 18 and 30 years old in good health and CMV-seropositive. The CDR3 here is CASNEPGQGSKSGELFF. In nucleotides, the CDR3 is TGTGCCAGTAATGAGCCGGGACAGGGGAGTAAATCCGGGGAGCTGTTTTTT.